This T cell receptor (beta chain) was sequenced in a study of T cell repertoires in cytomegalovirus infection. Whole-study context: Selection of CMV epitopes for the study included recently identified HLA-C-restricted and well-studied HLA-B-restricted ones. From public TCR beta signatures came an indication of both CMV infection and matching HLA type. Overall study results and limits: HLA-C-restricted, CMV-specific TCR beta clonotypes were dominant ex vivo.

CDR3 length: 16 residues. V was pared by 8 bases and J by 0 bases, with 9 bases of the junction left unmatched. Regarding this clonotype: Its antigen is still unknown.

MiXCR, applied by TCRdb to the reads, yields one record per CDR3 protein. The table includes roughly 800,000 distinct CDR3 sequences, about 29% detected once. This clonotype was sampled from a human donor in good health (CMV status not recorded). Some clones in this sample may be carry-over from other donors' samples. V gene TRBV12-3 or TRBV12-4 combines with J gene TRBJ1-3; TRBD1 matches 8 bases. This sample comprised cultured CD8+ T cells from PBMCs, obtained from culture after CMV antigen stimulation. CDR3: CASDGQGEGSGNTIYF. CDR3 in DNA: TGTGCCAGCGATGGACAGGGCGAGGGCTCTGGAAACACCATATATTTT.